Listed below are T cell receptor beta chains from one sample, sequenced in a study of T cell responses to AZD1222 COVID-19 vaccine. Data came from immunoSEQ multiplex PCR; TCRdb stores just in-frame clones and leaves some out. The sample has tens of thousands of clones; around nine tenths are singletons. The sequencing here drew on peripheral blood, taken on day 0 of MenACWY control vaccination. These receptors all come from an adult in good health. The CDR3 runs from the conserved cysteine through the conserved F or W. The D gene is left open where the match is weak. Size is omitted from some rows. Given values are once, few, many or a class for expanded clones.

j_call clone_size v_call d_call cdr3_nt cdr3_aa
TRBJ1-1 NA TRBV6-5 NA TGTGCCAGCAGTTACGGGCCCAGCGAAGCTTTCTTT CASSYGPSEAFF
TRBJ1-3 few TRBV6-5 NA TGTGCCAGTATGACAGTGGGAAACACCATATATTTT CASMTVGNTIYF
TRBJ2-5 NA TRBV29-1 NA TGCAGCGTTGAGTTCCTAGCGCACCAAGAGACCCAGTACTTC CSVEFLAHQETQYF
TRBJ2-7 NA TRBV19 NA TGTGCCACTGCACAGGGCCCCTACGAGCAGTACTTC CATAQGPYEQYF
TRBJ1-2 once TRBV2 NA TGTGCCAGCAGTGAAGGGGGCTATGGCTATGGCTACACCTTC CASSEGGYGYGYTF
TRBJ2-3 NA TRBV7-3 NA TGTGCCAGCAGCTCATCTCAAGGGGATACGCAGTATTTT CASSSSQGDTQYF
TRBJ1-6 once TRBV2 TRBD1 TGTGCCAGCAATGGACAGGGGGGTAGAACCTATAATTCACCCCTCCACTTT CASNGQGGRTYNSPLHF
TRBJ2-5 NA TRBV7-2 TRBD2 TGTGCCAGCAGCCAAACTCCGGGACTAGCTATCCAAGAGACCCAGTACTTC CASSQTPGLAIQETQYF
TRBJ1-1 NA TRBV11-2 NA TGTGCCAGCAGCTTAGATGGTACGAGGATGCGGACTGAAGCTTTCTTT CASSLDGTRMRTEAFF
TRBJ1-3 NA TRBV6-5 NA TGTGCCAGCAGTTACTCGACAGTGGGCTCTGGAAACACCATATATTTT CASSYSTVGSGNTIYF
TRBJ2-7 once TRBV6-5 NA TGTGCCAGCAGTCCCACTCGGTTCGGGTACGAGCAGTACTTC CASSPTRFGYEQYF
TRBJ2-1 NA TRBV14 TRBD1 TGTGCCAGCAGCCTAACGGACAGGGGGTCCTACAATGAGCAGTTCTTC CASSLTDRGSYNEQFF
TRBJ1-5 NA TRBV2 NA TGTGCCAGCAGGCCTTGGGGATCTGCTCAGCCCCAGCATTTT CASRPWGSAQPQHF